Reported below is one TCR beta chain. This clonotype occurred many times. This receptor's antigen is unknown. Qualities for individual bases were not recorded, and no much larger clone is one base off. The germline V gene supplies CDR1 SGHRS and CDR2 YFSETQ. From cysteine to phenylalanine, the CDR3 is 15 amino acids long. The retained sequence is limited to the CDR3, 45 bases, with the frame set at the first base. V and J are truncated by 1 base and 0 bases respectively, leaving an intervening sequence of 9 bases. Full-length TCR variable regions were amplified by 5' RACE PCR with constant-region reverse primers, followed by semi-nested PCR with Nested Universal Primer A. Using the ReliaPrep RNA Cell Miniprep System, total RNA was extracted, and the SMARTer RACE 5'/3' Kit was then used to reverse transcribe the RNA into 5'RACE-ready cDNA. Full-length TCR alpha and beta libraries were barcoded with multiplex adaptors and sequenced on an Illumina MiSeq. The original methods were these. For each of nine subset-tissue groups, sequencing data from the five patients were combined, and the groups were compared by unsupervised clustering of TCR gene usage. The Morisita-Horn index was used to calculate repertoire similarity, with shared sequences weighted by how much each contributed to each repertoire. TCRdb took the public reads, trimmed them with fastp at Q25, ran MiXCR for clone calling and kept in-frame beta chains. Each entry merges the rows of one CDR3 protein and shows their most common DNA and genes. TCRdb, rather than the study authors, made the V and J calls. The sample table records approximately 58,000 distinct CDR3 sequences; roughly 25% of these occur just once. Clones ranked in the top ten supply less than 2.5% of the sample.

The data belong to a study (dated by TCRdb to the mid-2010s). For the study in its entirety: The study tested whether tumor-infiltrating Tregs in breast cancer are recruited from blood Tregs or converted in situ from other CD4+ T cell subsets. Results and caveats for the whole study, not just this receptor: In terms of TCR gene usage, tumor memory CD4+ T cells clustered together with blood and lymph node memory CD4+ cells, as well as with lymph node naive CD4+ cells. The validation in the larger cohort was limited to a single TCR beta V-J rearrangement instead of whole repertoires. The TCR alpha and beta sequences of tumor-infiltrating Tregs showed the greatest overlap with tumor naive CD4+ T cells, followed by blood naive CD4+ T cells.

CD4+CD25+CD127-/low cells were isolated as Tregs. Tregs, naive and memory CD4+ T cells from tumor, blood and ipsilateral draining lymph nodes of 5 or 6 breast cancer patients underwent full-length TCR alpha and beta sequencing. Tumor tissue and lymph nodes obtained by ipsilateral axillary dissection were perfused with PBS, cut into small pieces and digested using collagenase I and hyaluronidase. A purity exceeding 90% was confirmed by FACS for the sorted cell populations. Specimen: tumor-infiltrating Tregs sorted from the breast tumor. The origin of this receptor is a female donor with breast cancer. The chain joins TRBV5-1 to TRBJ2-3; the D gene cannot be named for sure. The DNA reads TGCGCCAGCAGCTTGTACGGAGCTAGCACAGATACGCAGTATTTT. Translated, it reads CASSLYGASTDTQYF.